What follows are 6 T cell receptor beta chains derived from one specimen sequenced in a study of blood T cell repertoires in COVID-19. The assay was immunoSEQ multiplex PCR, and TCRdb's table has in-frame clones only and misses some. This table holds a few hundred thousand clones, approximately 85% found once. The sample comprised peripheral blood. These receptors came from a woman between 70 and 85 years old with COVID-19, enrolled during active disease.

Comments on this clone: Different DNA sequences within this sample yield the same CDR3. This chain connects TRBV18 to TRBJ1-5; D might be TRBD1 (5 bases). The germline V gene encodes CDR1 KGHSH and CDR2 LQKENI. Trimming cost V 6 bases and J 7 bases, with 13 bases left between them. This CDR3 region has 13 residues. In DNA form, the CDR3 reads TGTGCCAGCTCCCCCGGGGCGGGACAGCCCCAGCATTTT. Residues: CASSPGAGQPQHF.

The chain employs TRBV5-4 and TRBJ2-7; 9 nucleotides align to TRBD1. This CDR3 contains 17 residues. The germline gives CDR1 SGHNT, CDR2 YYREEE (reference sequence). After removal of 2 bases from V and 3 bases from J, the junction contained 12 bases not matched to a gene. The CDR3 is CASSFAGPGQGFYEQYF. In DNA, the CDR3 is TGTGCCAGCAGCTTCGCCGGACCCGGACAGGGGTTCTACGAGCAGTACTTC.

V is TRBV7-9 and J is TRBJ1-1; D remains unclear. The CDR3 consists of 17 residues. From germline, CDR1 is SEHNR and CDR2 FQNEAQ (reference sequence). V was cut by 5 bases and J by 1 base, with 20 bases left in between. The CDR3 here is CASSPTGLGGGNTEAFF. The CDR3 DNA is TGTGCCAGCAGCCCGACGGGTCTAGGTGGTGGGAACACTGAAGCTTTCTTT.

This sequence joins TRBV10-2 and TRBJ2-7, with 8 positions matching TRBD2. Unmatched junction bases numbered 7, after V lost 7 bases and J lost 2 bases. CDR1 is WSHSY and CDR2 is SAAADI in the germline V gene. This CDR3 region has 14 residues. The CDR3 reads CASTGAGEAYEQYF. The CDR3 region has the DNA TGCGCCAGCACGGGAGCGGGAGAGGCCTACGAGCAGTACTTC.

The V call is TRBV24-1, the J call TRBJ2-5, with D perhaps TRBD2 (7 bases). Trimming cost V 3 bases and J 7 bases, with 14 bases left between them. The CDR3 sequence is 14 residues long. Germline V gene data show CDR1 as KGHDR and CDR2 as SFDVKD. CDR3 amino acids: CATSDPGERGTQYF. The CDR3 nucleotides are TGTGCCACCAGTGATCCAGGGGAGCGGGGGACCCAGTACTTC.

The chain carries TRBV6-4 and TRBJ1-2; 8 bases map to TRBD1. CDR3 length: 16 amino acids. Germline V gives CDR1 MRHNA, CDR2 SNTAGT. The ends lost 0 bases at V and 8 bases at J; junction bases unmatched: 11. For the CDR3, the DNA is TGTGCCAGCAGTGACTCGGGGACGGGGACAGGTTTCGGCTACACCTTC. Its translation is CASSDSGTGTGFGYTF.